Described below is a single T cell receptor beta chain sequence and its context. Per the study methods: Using reference gene primer amplification, nucleated cell counts were estimated. TCRdb's copy holds only in-frame clones and misses some; the assay was immunoSEQ multiplex PCR. V and J calls and clone size are given by that table; D and trimming were obtained from the DNA. This table has approximately 74,000 clones, around 80% appearing once. This sample was taken from a study of blood T cell repertoires in COVID-19. Background on the study: COVID-19 samples, acute and convalescent, were from the United States, Italy and Spain. Sources were T cells, B-cell-depleted T cells, or PBMCs; the material itself was cDNA or gDNA.

Germline V gives CDR1 MNHNY, CDR2 SVGAGI (reference sequence). V shed 5 bases and J shed 2 bases, with 9 bases lying between them. The CDR3 spans 13 residues. The V gene is TRBV6-6, the J gene TRBJ1-2; D is perhaps TRBD1 (6 bases). The sequence came from a woman of 80 years or more with active or convalescent COVID-19. The sequencing sample was made of peripheral blood. The DNA for the CDR3 is TGTGCCAGCAGTCGAACAGGGAACTATGGCTACACCTTC. The encoded protein is CASSRTGNYGYTF.